This note documents a single TCR beta chain sequence. The antigen is unknown. CDR3 length: 16 amino acids. Per germline, CDR1 MNHNS and CDR2 SASEGT. V lost 3 bases and J lost 7; bases outside the gene matches: 9. The sample is drawn from a study of shared clonotypes between healthy human individuals. The study, taken as a whole, reports: Generally, naive subsets (rather than memory subsets) showed larger estimated richness.

The assay was immunoSEQ multiplex PCR, and TCRdb's table has in-frame clones only and misses some. In the table there are about 2 million clones, 85% to 95% of which are singletons. The genes are TRBV6-1 and TRBJ1-4; 9 nucleotides align to TRBD1. Material: naive CD4+ T cells sorted from blood. Subset reported: CD45RA+ positively selected. The sequence came from a man aged 18 to 30 in good health. In DNA form, the CDR3 reads TGTGCCAGCAGTGACACTCGCGGGACAGGGAGTGAAAAACTGTTTTTT. Translating it yields CASSDTRGTGSEKLFF.